This TCR beta chain was retrieved from a study of blood T cell repertoires in COVID-19. Sequenced by immunoSEQ multiplex PCR; TCRdb stores in-frame clones only, minus some. The table has around 120,000 clones, 87% seen once; the top ten hold more than 25%. The trim removed 4 bases at V and 5 bases at J, leaving 4 bases unmatched. Germline V gene sequence: CDR1 SNHLY, CDR2 FYNNEI. The CDR3 consists of 14 residues. The source is an older woman with acute or convalescent COVID-19. Material: peripheral blood. The rearrangement uses TRBV2 and TRBJ1-4; 7 nucleotides agree with TRBD1. The DNA for the CDR3 is TGTGCCAGCAGTGCTGGGACAGCGAATGAAAAACTGTTTTTT. As protein: CASSAGTANEKLFF.